The 23 T cell receptor beta chains below were found in one sample sequenced in a study of T cell changes during pregnancy in multiple sclerosis. Profiled with immunoSEQ multiplex PCR; TCRdb holds only in-frame clones, not every one. The profile shows 21,000 or so clones, 70% to 90% of them singletons. Sequencing was performed on CD8+ T cells from peripheral blood mononuclear cells, taken in the second trimester of pregnancy. The receptors originated from a female donor in good health, enrolled as a control in a pregnancy study.

The rearrangement joins TRBV7-6 to TRBJ2-7; D might be TRBD2 (5 bases). The germline V gene has CDR1 SGHVS and CDR2 FNYEAQ. The V gene lost 4 bases and the J gene lost 4 bases, with 11 bases spanning the gap. The CDR3 is made up of 13 amino acids. In DNA, the CDR3 is TGTGCCAGCAGCTCGCCCGGGGTTTACGAGCAGTACTTC. Protein sequence: CASSSPGVYEQYF.

The gene calls are TRBV27 and TRBJ2-3; perhaps TRBD2 as D (6 bases). The germline V gene encodes CDR1 MNHEY and CDR2 SMNVEV (reference sequence). This CDR3 has 15 amino acids. V lost 3 bases to trimming and J lost 1 base, with 11 bases between them. The chain's CDR3 is CASSFLSSGTDTQYF. The CDR3 nucleotides are TGTGCCAGCAGTTTTTTGTCTAGCGGCACAGATACGCAGTATTTT.

The chain is built from TRBV10-3 and TRBJ2-3, with 12 positions matching TRBD2. This CDR3 comprises 16 residues. The V gene end was trimmed by 6 bases and the J gene end by 1 base; junction bases not matched to a gene: 5. Germline-derived CDR1 and CDR2 are ENHRY and SYGVKD. CDR3 sequence: CAIRPSGRDGTDTQYF. DNA for the CDR3: TGTGCCATCAGACCTAGCGGGAGGGATGGCACAGATACGCAGTATTTT.

The chain couples TRBV5-6 to TRBJ1-5; D perhaps matches TRBD1 (6 bases). CDR3 size: 15 residues. CDR1 is SGHDT and CDR2 is YYEEEE in the germline V gene. Trimming removed 0 bases at V and 6 bases at J, with 13 bases between. CDR3 sequence: CASSLGGGSVQPQHF. CDR3 in DNA: TGTGCCAGCAGCTTGGGAGGGGGTAGCGTTCAGCCCCAGCATTTT.

The rearrangement joins TRBV7-2 to TRBJ2-5; maybe TRBD2 (6 bases). Trimming cost V 2 bases and J 2 bases, with 9 bases left between them. Germline loops: CDR1 SGHTA, CDR2 FQGNSA. The CDR3 extends over 14 amino acids. The CDR3 sequence is CASSLTSLQETQYF. The CDR3 bases are TGTGCCAGCAGCTTAACTAGCTTACAAGAGACCCAGTACTTC.

This clone was seen a handful of times. The chain uses TRBV6-4 and TRBJ2-3; D is possibly TRBD2 (6 bases). Per the germline V gene, CDR1 is MRHNA and CDR2 is SNTAGT. This CDR3 region has 14 residues. V shed 3 bases and J shed 4 bases, with 11 bases lying between them. The CDR3 sequence is CASSDSGEADTQYF. The CDR3 nucleotides are TGTGCCAGCAGTGATAGCGGTGAGGCAGATACGCAGTATTTT.

The gene calls are TRBV19 and TRBJ1-1; D is uncertain. V lost 4 bases and J 3 bases, leaving 12 bases between the germline ends. The germline gives CDR1 LNHDA, CDR2 SQIVND (reference sequence). This CDR3 contains 14 residues. The CDR3 is CASSTTLEDTEAFF. As DNA, the CDR3 is TGTGCCAGTAGTACCACTCTCGAGGACACTGAAGCTTTCTTT.

J is TRBJ1-3 and V is TRBV7-2; D gene uncertain. This CDR3 spans 17 amino acids. The germline V gene encodes CDR1 SGHTA and CDR2 FQGNSA. V lost 0 bases to trimming and J lost 0 bases, with 12 bases between them. The CDR3 loop reads CASSLAHSLFSGNTIYF. The CDR3 bases are TGTGCCAGCAGCTTAGCGCACAGTTTGTTCTCTGGAAACACCATATATTTT.

The CDR3 sequence is CASSLTQGDHEQYF. In DNA form, the CDR3 reads TGTGCCAGCAGCTTAACCCAGGGGGATCACGAGCAGTACTTC. V is TRBV11-2 and J is TRBJ2-7; 7 positions agree with TRBD1. V lost 2 bases and J lost 5; bases outside the gene matches: 6. Germline V gives CDR1 SGHAT, CDR2 FQNNGV. CDR3 length: 14 amino acids.

V and J are TRBV25-1 and TRBJ1-4, with TRBD1 identical over 7 bases. Losses at the gene ends were 5 bases for V and 6 bases for J; bases not matched to a gene: 9. CDR1 and CDR2 (germline): MGHDK, SYGVNS. This CDR3 comprises 15 residues. The CDR3 is CASSPKGQTHEKLFF. As DNA, the CDR3 is TGTGCCAGCAGTCCGAAGGGACAGACCCATGAAAAACTGTTTTTT.

J is TRBJ2-1 and V is TRBV6-4, with TRBD2 matching over 8 bases. This CDR3 contains 15 residues. Trimming cost V 5 bases and J 5 bases; bases outside gene matches: 8. Looked up from germline, CDR1 is MRHNA and CDR2 is SNTAGT. In DNA, the CDR3 is TGTGCCAGCAGTACAATAGCGGGAACTAACAATGAGCAGTTCTTC. Its protein is CASSTIAGTNNEQFF.

The V gene is TRBV27, the J gene TRBJ1-4, with a possible D match to TRBD1 (5 bases). The CDR3 runs to 13 residues. Trimming pared 0 bases from V and 9 bases from J, leaving 8 bases between. CDR1 MNHEY and CDR2 SMNVEV come from the germline V gene (reference sequence). The CDR3 DNA reads as TGTGCCAGCAGTTTATCTCCAGGGAAAAAACTGTTTTTT. Protein sequence: CASSLSPGKKLFF.

J is TRBJ1-1 and V is TRBV11-2; 7 nucleotides agree with TRBD1. Germline trimming cut 4 bases from V and 4 bases from J; bases unmatched to any gene: 6. This CDR3 has 14 residues. CDR1 is SGHAT, CDR2 FQNNGV, per germline. The CDR3 bases are TGTGCCAGCAGCTACTCAGACAGGGCCACTGAAGCTTTCTTT. Its protein is CASSYSDRATEAFF.

The chain has TRBV28 and TRBJ1-4; 9 bases match TRBD1. V lost 10 bases to trimming and J lost 6 bases; unmatched junction nucleotides: 6. Per germline, CDR1 MDHEN and CDR2 SYDVKM. The CDR3 is 13 residues long. CDR3 sequence (DNA): TGTGCCACCCTGGGACAGGGAGATGAAAAACTGTTTTTT. Its protein product is CATLGQGDEKLFF.

V is TRBV9 and J is TRBJ2-7, with D perhaps matching TRBD1 (6 bases). With 5 bases removed from V and 3 bases from J, the gap between germline ends came to 18 bases. The CDR3 is made up of 15 amino acids. Germline assignment: CDR1 SGDLS and CDR2 YYNGEE. CDR3 nucleotide sequence: TGTGCCAGCAGTGAATCCGGGACACCAGGCTACGAGCAGTACTTC. It specifies CASSESGTPGYEQYF. The complete variable domain, with remaining parts taken from reference TRBV9 and TRBJ2-7, reads DSGVTQTPKHLITATGQRVTLRCSPRSGDLSVYWYQQSLDQGLQFLIQYYNGEERAKGNILERFSAQQFPDLHSELNLSSLELGDSALYFCASSESGTPGYEQYFGPGTRLTVT.

The chain joins TRBV18 to TRBJ2-7; weak D call: TRBD1 (5 bases). Germline loops: CDR1 KGHSH, CDR2 LQKENI. Trimming took off 4 bases at V and 2 bases at J, with 12 bases between the two ends. This CDR3 comprises 14 residues. The CDR3 sequence is CASSLPTETYEQYF. CDR3 nucleotides: TGTGCCAGCTCACTCCCGACAGAGACCTACGAGCAGTACTTC.

Here the CDR3 reads CASGLVLGRQGRYKADTGELFF. The CDR3 nucleotides are TGTGCTAGTGGTTTGGTACTTGGGAGGCAGGGTCGGTATAAGGCGGACACCGGGGAGCTGTTTTTT. The chain carries TRBV12-5 and TRBJ2-2; D is perhaps TRBD2 (6 bases). Germline V gene lookup returns CDR1 LGHNT and CDR2 FRNRAP. The CDR3 loop spans 22 amino acids. The V gene lost 0 bases and the J gene lost 3 bases, with 29 bases spanning the gap. Full variable domain (outside the CDR3, taken from reference TRBV12-5 and TRBJ2-2): DARVTQTPRHKVTEMGQEVTMRCQPILGHNTVFWYRQTMMQGLELLAYFRNRAPLDDSGMPKDRFSAEMPDATLATLKIQPSEPRDSAVYFCASGLVLGRQGRYKADTGELFFGEGSRLTVL.

The chain joins TRBV7-9 to TRBJ2-3; tentative D call: TRBD2 (5 bases). V gave up 1 base and J gave up 9 bases, with 11 bases separating them. From germline, CDR1 is SEHNR and CDR2 FQNEAQ (reference sequence). The CDR3 runs 13 residues. This chain's CDR3 is CASSLVRGETQYF. The CDR3, as DNA: TGTGCCAGCAGCTTAGTCCGGGGAGAGACGCAGTATTTT.

The chain combines TRBV28 with TRBJ1-4, with a tentative D call TRBD1 (6 bases). CDR3 length: 14 amino acids. The V and J ends lost 2 bases and 3 bases respectively, with 7 bases between them. Germline V gene data show CDR1 as MDHEN and CDR2 as SYDVKM. The CDR3 coding sequence is TGTGCCAGCAGTTTAAGGGGGTCTAATGAAAAACTGTTTTTT. Its translation: CASSLRGSNEKLFF.

The CDR3 coding sequence is TGTGCCAGCAGTGAGAGGGCGGACACCGGGGAGCTGTTTTTT. Encoded protein: CASSERADTGELFF. The chain joins TRBV6-1 to TRBJ2-2; perhaps TRBD2 as D (5 bases). This CDR3 contains 14 residues. V shed 3 bases and J shed 3 bases, with 8 bases lying between them. Germline values: CDR1 MNHNS, CDR2 SASEGT.

This sequence joins TRBV6-5 and TRBJ1-1, with D maybe TRBD1 (6 bases). Germline values: CDR1 MNHEY, CDR2 SVGAGI. This CDR3 region has 13 residues. Between the trimmed V and J ends, which lost 6 bases and 3 bases, there was a span of 11 bases. Written as DNA, the CDR3 is TGTGCCAGCAGCTCAGGGGTTTACACTGAAGCTTTCTTT. Translation gives CASSSGVYTEAFF.

The chain has TRBV7-9 and TRBJ2-3; 16 nucleotides align to TRBD2. V shed 10 bases, J shed 5 bases, and the junction held 9 bases outside the gene matches. The CDR3 sequence is 16 residues long. Germline assignment: CDR1 SEHNR and CDR2 FQNEAQ (reference sequence). This chain's CDR3 is CAIPGLAGGPGDTQYF. The CDR3 nucleotides are TGTGCCATACCGGGACTAGCGGGAGGGCCGGGAGATACGCAGTATTTT.

This rearrangement joins TRBV6-4 to TRBJ2-6, with no clear D. This CDR3 region has 15 residues. Germline V gene lookup returns CDR1 MRHNA and CDR2 SNTAGT. Trimming left V 0 bases short and J 0 bases short, with 3 bases between. The CDR3 sequence is CASSDSYSGANVLTF. The CDR3 nucleotides are TGTGCCAGCAGTGACTCTTACTCTGGGGCCAACGTCCTGACTTTC.